This T cell receptor beta chain was recorded in a study of T cell responses to AZD1222 COVID-19 vaccine. The table came from immunoSEQ multiplex PCR; TCRdb's copy has only in-frame clones and leaves some out. Of some 100,000 clones in the sample, roughly 88% were seen once. General observations from the study: Only five or six AZD1222 recipients were seropositive at baseline. Females outnumbered males among donors, who were mostly white British; clonal diversity was possibly underestimated. Reportedly, nearly half the spike-specific TCRs target unmutated variant regions.

With regard to this clone: Its antigen is still unknown.

The V gene end was trimmed by 0 bases and the J gene end by 3 bases; junction bases not matched to a gene: 2. The CDR3 sequence is 15 residues long. Germline V gene lookup returns CDR1 MGHRA and CDR2 YSYEKL. This chain connects TRBV4-1 to TRBJ1-2, with TRBD1 matching 9 bases. This TCR derives from an adult in good health. Source: peripheral blood, taken on day 0 of AZD1222 vaccination. CDR3 sequence: CASSQDRTGDYGYTF. CDR3 coding DNA: TGCGCCAGCAGCCAAGATCGGACAGGGGACTATGGCTACACCTTC.